Here is one TCR beta chain with its context. Its antigen is still unknown. The data stem from a study of cytomegalovirus exposure and HLA in healthy donors. The V gene's germline CDR1 is ENHRY and CDR2 SYGVKD. The CDR3 is 17 residues long. The junction had 5 bases not matched to a gene; V was cut back by 2 bases and J by 1 base. The PCR used 60 Vbeta and 13 Jbeta primers. The table came from immunoSEQ multiplex PCR; TCRdb's copy has only in-frame clones and leaves some out. The table includes over 150,000 clones, roughly 70% detected once. Overall study results and limits: Per published reports, the classifier diagnosed cytomegalovirus status with high specificity and sensitivity. The study flagged roughly 150 TCR beta chains as cytomegalovirus-associated.

The chain employs TRBV10-3 and TRBJ2-6, with 7 bases aligning to TRBD1. The sequencing input was PBMCs. This TCR was recovered from a woman in her 40s in good health and CMV-seropositive. DNA for the CDR3: TGTGCCATCAGTGAGGTGACAGGGACGTCTGGGGCCAACGTCCTGACTTTC. It translates to CAISEVTGTSGANVLTF.